The clone carrying this T cell receptor beta chain was picked up one time. Its antigen is not known. Donors likely had unrecorded immune exposures despite being nominally healthy when sampled. These data originate in a study of cytomegalovirus exposure and HLA in healthy donors. General study points: Most subjects had HLA-A and HLA-B alleles reportedly predicted accurately by TCR beta sequences.

The CDR3 has 15 amino acids. Germline-derived CDR1 and CDR2 are MNHEY and SVGAGI. Germline trimming cut 2 bases from V and 3 bases from J; bases unmatched to any gene: 5. Researchers ran the PCR with 60 Vbeta and 13 Jbeta primers. Profiling relied on immunoSEQ multiplex PCR, and the TCRdb table lists in-frame clones only, not all of them. The repertoire includes some 160,000 clones, 65% to 90% of them detected once, and approximately 2% sits in the top ten. This TCR came from a woman between 18 and 29 years old in good health and CMV-seronegative. The sample consisted of PBMCs. The chain has TRBV6-5 and TRBJ1-1; TRBD1 matches 8 bases. CDR3 DNA: TGTGCCAGCAGTTACGGGACAGGCGGGGACACTGAAGCTTTCTTT. It specifies CASSYGTGGDTEAFF.